The T cell receptor beta chain under discussion was sequenced for a study of PD-L1 blockade in urothelial cancer. Time point of the sample: peripheral blood 6 weeks after treatment start. This CDR3 is 15 amino acids long. Germline CDR1 is SGHNT and CDR2 is YYREEE (reference sequence). V was pared by 0 bases and J by 0 bases, with 7 bases between. The table came from immunoSEQ multiplex PCR; TCRdb's copy has only in-frame clones and leaves some out. The top ten hold approximately 3.8% of the sample, which has around 110,000 clones, roughly 90% seen once. The gene calls are TRBV5-4 and TRBJ1-3; tentative D call: TRBD1 (5 bases). The sequencing used PBMCs, collected around atezolizumab (anti-PD-L1) treatment. The clonotype was recovered from a man aged 60-69 years with urothelial cancer. The CDR3 DNA sequence: TGTGCCAGCAGCTTGGTGGGGGGCTCTGGAAACACCATATATTTT. It is translated as CASSLVGGSGNTIYF.